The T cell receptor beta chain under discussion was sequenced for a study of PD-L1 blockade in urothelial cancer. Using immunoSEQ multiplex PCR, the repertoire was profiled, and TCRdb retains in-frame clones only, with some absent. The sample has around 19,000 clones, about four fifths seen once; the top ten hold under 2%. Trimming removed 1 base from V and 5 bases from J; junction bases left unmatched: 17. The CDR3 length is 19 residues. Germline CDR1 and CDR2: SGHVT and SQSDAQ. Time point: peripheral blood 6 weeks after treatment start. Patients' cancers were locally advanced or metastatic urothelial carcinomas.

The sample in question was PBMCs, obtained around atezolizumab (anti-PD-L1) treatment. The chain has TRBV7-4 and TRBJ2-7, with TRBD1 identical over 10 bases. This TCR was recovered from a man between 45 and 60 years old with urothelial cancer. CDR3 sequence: CASSLDLGTGARPRDEQYF. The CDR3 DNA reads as TGTGCCAGCAGCTTAGACCTTGGGACAGGGGCGAGGCCTAGGGACGAGCAGTACTTC.